The 27 T cell receptor beta chains given below trace back to one sample, sequenced in a study of OX40 agonist ivuxolimab in advanced cancers. The repertoire was sequenced with immunoSEQ multiplex PCR; TCRdb's copy has only in-frame clones and lacks some. The sample includes under 85,000 clones, around 80% of them seen just once. Specimen: CD4+ or CD8+ T cells sorted from blood, collected in a trial of the OX40 agonist ivuxolimab. These receptors were collected from an adult with an advanced solid tumor such as melanoma, head and neck, liver or kidney cancer.

V and J are TRBV25-1 and TRBJ2-7; D gene unclear. The V gene lost 5 bases and the J gene lost 4 bases, with 6 bases spanning the gap. The CDR3 sequence is 11 residues long. CDR1 and CDR2 from the germline V gene are MGHDK and SYGVNS. CDR3 DNA: TGTGCCAGCAGTTTACTTTACGAGCAGTACTTC. Translation: CASSLLYEQYF.

This chain uses TRBV6-5 with TRBJ1-6; D unclear. Germline V lookup: CDR1 MNHEY, CDR2 SVGAGI. There are 15 residues in the CDR3. The V end was cut by 5 bases, the J end by 18 bases, with 26 bases between. CDR3 residues: CASSPSAGPIRLSHF. The CDR3 region has the DNA TGTGCCAGCAGTCCCTCAGCAGGCCCCATACGTTTATCCCACTTT.

Here the CDR3 reads CSARGHEQFF. In DNA form, the CDR3 reads TGCAGTGCTAGAGGGCATGAGCAGTTCTTC. The J gene is TRBJ2-1, the V gene TRBV20-1; D is unclear. V was trimmed by 1 base and J by 8 bases, leaving 3 bases between them. The CDR3 runs to 10 residues. Germline CDR1 and CDR2: DFQATT and SNEGSKA (reference sequence).

The chain has TRBV5-4 and TRBJ1-1; 9 nucleotides agree with TRBD1. The CDR3 covers 13 residues. V was pared by 5 bases and J by 6 bases, with 5 bases of the junction left unmatched. Germline-derived CDR1 and CDR2 are SGHNT and YYREEE (reference sequence). Here the CDR3 reads CASRSGQGSEAFF. CDR3 sequence (DNA): TGTGCCAGCAGATCAGGACAGGGGTCTGAAGCTTTCTTT.

The V and J genes are TRBV5-1 and TRBJ2-5, with D possibly TRBD1 on 7 matching bases. This CDR3 has 17 amino acids. From germline, CDR1 is SGHRS and CDR2 YFSETQ. Between the trimmed V and J ends, which lost 4 bases and 5 bases, there was a span of 24 bases. CDR3 coding DNA: TGCGCCAGCAGCCTTGACTTAGGGGGCGCGGGGTTGGAGACCCAGTACTTC. Translating gives CASSLDLGGAGLETQYF. Based on the CDR3 plus reference TRBV5-1 and TRBJ2-5, the full variable domain is KAGVTQTPRYLIKTRGQQVTLSCSPISGHRSVSWYQQTPGQGLQFLFEYFSETQRNKGNFPGRFSGRQFSNSRSEMNVSTLELGDSALYLCASSLDLGGAGLETQYFGPGTRLLVL.

CDR3 in DNA: TGCGCCAGCAGCTTGGGAGTCCAAGAGACCCAGTACTTC. Translating gives CASSLGVQETQYF. The J gene is TRBJ2-5, the V gene TRBV5-1; D ambiguous. Looked up from germline, CDR1 is SGHRS and CDR2 is YFSETQ. Trimming pared 0 bases from V and 1 base from J, leaving 4 bases between. The CDR3 has 13 residues.

The gene calls are TRBV6-1 and TRBJ2-3; 7 positions match TRBD1. This CDR3 is 14 amino acids long. With 5 bases clipped from V and 4 bases from J, the junction kept 6 bases outside the gene matches. Germline V CDR1 and CDR2: MNHNS, SASEGT. The CDR3 loop reads CASSRQGRADTQYF. The CDR3 nucleotides read TGTGCCAGCAGTAGACAGGGACGGGCAGATACGCAGTATTTT.

The chain carries TRBV6-6 and TRBJ1-1; no clear D. The V end was cut by 7 bases, the J end by 3 bases, with 15 bases between. The CDR3 contains 14 residues. Germline loops: CDR1 MNHNY, CDR2 SVGAGI (reference sequence). In DNA form, the CDR3 reads TGTGCCAGCAAGACCCCCGGCAGTGACACTGAAGCTTTCTTT. This codes for CASKTPGSDTEAFF.

The V gene is TRBV5-4, the J gene TRBJ2-7, with D hard to call. The CDR3 sequence is 15 residues long. V was clipped by 3 bases and J by 2 bases, with 15 bases between them. CDR1 and CDR2 (germline): SGHNT, YYREEE (reference sequence). This chain's CDR3 is CASSSPQDFTYEQYF. Here the CDR3 DNA reads TGTGCCAGCAGCTCCCCCCAAGACTTCACCTACGAGCAGTACTTC.

The chain recombines TRBV6-5 with TRBJ2-4, with 7 nucleotides matching TRBD1. V trimming: 7 bases; J trimming: 0 bases; junction bases outside the gene matches: 6. Per the germline V gene, CDR1 is MNHEY and CDR2 is SVGAGI. This CDR3 has 15 residues. The CDR3 coding sequence is TGTGCCAGCAATCCACAGGGGTTAGCCAAAAACATTCAGTACTTC. It translates to CASNPQGLAKNIQYF.

The rearrangement joins TRBV7-9 to TRBJ1-1; weak D call: TRBD1 (5 bases). Per the germline V gene, CDR1 is SEHNR and CDR2 is FQNEAQ (reference sequence). The CDR3 is made up of 12 amino acids. V was trimmed by 2 bases and J by 6 bases, leaving 7 bases between them. This CDR3 is CASSLSGPEAFF. CDR3 nucleotide sequence: TGTGCCAGCAGCTTATCGGGACCTGAAGCTTTCTTT.

The rearrangement uses TRBV23-1 and TRBJ2-3; TRBD1 might be the D (5 bases). TRBV23-1 is an open reading frame whose function is uncertain. V lost 5 bases and J 3 bases, leaving 12 bases between the germline ends. The CDR3 contains 14 residues. The CDR3 loop is CASSCSRVTDTQYF. The CDR3 nucleotides read TGCGCCAGCAGTTGTTCCAGGGTGACAGATACGCAGTATTTT.

This clone has only one observation. The V gene is TRBV5-1, the J gene TRBJ2-3; D is perhaps TRBD2 (6 bases). V lost 4 bases, J lost 1 base, and 13 bases lay in between. The CDR3 is made up of 15 amino acids. Germline CDR1 SGHRS, CDR2 YFSETQ. The CDR3 DNA is TGCGCCAGCAGCCCACTAGCTGTCCGCACAGATACGCAGTATTTT. Amino acids: CASSPLAVRTDTQYF.

CDR3 sequence: CSGGTGDEQFF. CDR3 nucleotides: TGCAGCGGGGGAACAGGGGATGAGCAGTTCTTC. The V call is TRBV29-1, the J call TRBJ2-1, with TRBD1 matching 7 bases. Unmatched junction bases numbered 5, after V lost 7 bases and J lost 8 bases. The CDR3 spans 11 residues. The germline gives CDR1 SQVTM, CDR2 ANQGSEA.

The chain links TRBV7-2 to TRBJ2-5; 9 positions agree with TRBD1. The junction had 6 bases not matched to a gene; V was cut back by 5 bases and J by 5 bases. The germline V gene has CDR1 SGHTA and CDR2 FQGNSA. The CDR3 spans 14 residues. The CDR3: CASSRTGVRETQYF. Written as DNA, the CDR3 is TGTGCCAGCAGCCGGACAGGGGTCAGGGAGACCCAGTACTTC.

The chain joins TRBV7-9 to TRBJ1-1; TRBD1 might be the D (6 bases). Germline CDR1 and CDR2: SEHNR and FQNEAQ (reference sequence). The length of the CDR3 is 14 residues. The V end lost 5 bases, the J end lost 2 bases, and 12 bases lay between the germline ends. The CDR3 region has the DNA TGTGCCAGCAGCCGAGGGGGGTCCAACACTGAAGCTTTCTTT. Its translation is CASSRGGSNTEAFF.

This clone appeared once. The chain couples TRBV6-4 to TRBJ2-7, with D possibly being TRBD1 (5 bases). Trimming pared 7 bases from V and 7 bases from J, leaving 17 bases between. This CDR3 region has 13 residues. Germline CDR1 is MRHNA and CDR2 is SNTAGT. The CDR3 DNA reads TGTGCCAGCACCACCGACAGTCCCTGGGAGCAGTACTTC. Its protein is CASTTDSPWEQYF.

This clone has just a few counts. The chain recombines TRBV6-1 with TRBJ1-3; D gene unclear. Per germline, CDR1 MNHNS and CDR2 SASEGT. The CDR3 contains 14 residues. Trimming pared 3 bases from V and 1 base from J, leaving 7 bases between. CDR3 bases: TGTGCCAGCAGTGACGGCGATTCTGGAAACACCATATATTTT. The encoded protein is CASSDGDSGNTIYF.

This sequence joins TRBV9 and TRBJ2-5; TRBD2 matches 15 bases. V lost 6 bases to trimming and J lost 5 bases; unmatched junction nucleotides: 14. Germline CDR1 is SGDLS and CDR2 is YYNGEE. The CDR3 runs to 18 residues. The CDR3 reads CASTKNPGLAGGVETQYF. The CDR3 bases are TGTGCCAGCACCAAGAACCCGGGACTAGCGGGGGGAGTGGAGACCCAGTACTTC.

The chain employs TRBV2 and TRBJ2-7; D unclear. The V gene lost 3 bases and the J gene lost 3 bases, with 9 bases spanning the gap. Germline V gives CDR1 SNHLY, CDR2 FYNNEI. The CDR3 consists of 13 residues. The CDR3 region has the DNA TGTGCCAGCAGTGATTGGCTAAACTACGAGCAGTACTTC. It translates to CASSDWLNYEQYF.

V usage is TRBV30 and J usage is TRBJ1-5; TRBD1 matches 7 bases. The V gene's germline CDR1 is GTSNPN and CDR2 SVGIG (reference sequence). Trimming removed 5 bases from V and 3 bases from J; junction bases left unmatched: 7. The CDR3 extends over 14 amino acids. Here the CDR3 reads CAWGRGGNNQPQHF. Written as DNA, the CDR3 is TGTGCCTGGGGGAGAGGGGGCAACAATCAGCCCCAGCATTTT.

V gene TRBV7-9 combines with J gene TRBJ2-2; D call uncertain. Trimming stripped 1 base from V and 5 bases from J, with 2 bases between. The germline CDR1 and CDR2 sequences are SEHNR and FQNEAQ (reference sequence). This CDR3 region has 12 residues. CDR3 sequence: CASSLETGELFF. The CDR3 DNA reads TGTGCCAGCAGCTTAGAAACCGGGGAGCTGTTTTTT. The whole variable domain, filled in from reference TRBV7-9 and TRBJ2-2, reads DTGVSQNPRHKITKRGQNVTFRCDPISEHNRLYWYRQTLGQGPEFLTYFQNEAQLEKSRLLSDRFSAERPKGSFSTLEIQRTEQGDSAMYLCASSLETGELFFGEGSRLTVL.

The J gene is TRBJ2-1, the V gene TRBV7-9, with D maybe TRBD2 (5 bases). The CDR3 extends over 15 amino acids. Trimming removed 7 bases at V and 8 bases at J, with 21 bases between. Germline CDR1 and CDR2: SEHNR and FQNEAQ (reference sequence). The CDR3 bases are TGTGCCAGCACCCCCGGACGGGGTATTAACGATGAGCAGTTCTTC. This codes for CASTPGRGINDEQFF. Full variable domain (missing parts from reference TRBV7-9 and TRBJ2-1): DTGVSQNPRHKITKRGQNVTFRCDPISEHNRLYWYRQTLGQGPEFLTYFQNEAQLEKSRLLSDRFSAERPKGSFSTLEIQRTEQGDSAMYLCASTPGRGINDEQFFGPGTRLTVL.

This clone appeared once. This chain connects TRBV4-1 to TRBJ2-1; D gene uncertain. Germline CDR1 and CDR2: MGHRA and YSYEKL. Between the trimmed V and J ends, which lost 4 bases and 8 bases, there was a span of 12 bases. This CDR3 has 13 amino acids. The CDR3 is CASSLIGRDEQFF. The CDR3 nucleotides read TGCGCCAGCAGCCTGATTGGAAGGGATGAGCAGTTCTTC.

This chain's CDR3 is CASSEYWVSNQPQHF. In DNA, the CDR3 is TGTGCCAGCAGTGAATATTGGGTTAGCAATCAGCCCCAGCATTTT. This chain uses TRBV25-1 with TRBJ1-5; D is unresolved. The V gene's germline CDR1 is MGHDK and CDR2 SYGVNS. The ends were cut back, 0 bases at V and 0 bases at J, with 6 bases in the middle. The CDR3 spans 15 residues.

CDR3 in amino acids: CASSLSREVGEKLFF. CDR3 DNA: TGCGCCAGCAGCTTGAGCAGGGAGGTTGGTGAAAAACTGTTTTTT. The chain combines TRBV5-1 with TRBJ1-4; D perhaps matches TRBD1 (5 bases). V was trimmed by 1 base and J by 7 bases, leaving 14 bases between them. This CDR3 is 15 amino acids long. Germline CDR1 SGHRS, CDR2 YFSETQ.

Details on this clone: Germline and junction disagree at one end, which may indicate a read error. J is TRBJ2-5 and V is TRBV7-7; unclear D gene. The germline CDR1 and CDR2 sequences are SSHAT and FNYEAQ (reference sequence). This CDR3 region has 13 residues. The CDR3 here is CASSSLPGETQYF. CDR3 coding DNA: TGTGCTAGCAGCTCTCTACCCGGGGAGACCCAGTACTTC. The variable domain in full, completed from reference TRBV7-7 and TRBJ2-5, reads GAGVSQSPRYKVTKRGQDVTLRCDPISSHATLYWYQQALGQGPEFLTYFNYEAQPDKSGLPSDRFSAERPEGSISTLTIQRTEQRDSAMYRCASSSLPGETQYFGPGTRLLVL.